Following are 3 T cell receptor beta chains from one sample sequenced in a study of blood T cells in healthy people across ages. A second 7 to 11 cycle PCR used barcoded and J-beta primers. In TCRdb, the 5' RACE reads were re-called with MiXCR into one record per CDR3 protein. The table shows about 930,000 distinct CDR3 sequences, with roughly 28% occurring only once. This sample also appeared in a second study, on T cells of mothers and their children.

Material: blood. Receptors originate from a woman in her 40s in good health.

The CDR3 DNA reads as TGTGCCAGCAGCCAAGGGGGACTAGCGGGGGGATCAGATACGCAGTATTTT. As protein: CASSQGGLAGGSDTQYF. The J gene is TRBJ2-3, the V gene TRBV4-2; TRBD2 aligns across 15 bases. The trim removed 1 base at V and 4 bases at J, leaving 3 bases unmatched. The CDR3 totals 17 residues. Looked up from germline, CDR1 is LGHNA and CDR2 is YNFKEQ.

This sequence joins TRBV7-2 and TRBJ1-2; D gene uncertain. The germline gives CDR1 SGHTA, CDR2 FQGNSA. Trimming removed 4 bases from V and 7 bases from J, with 16 bases in between. CDR3 length equals 14 residues. The CDR3 protein is CASSYLDGFGGYTF. DNA for the CDR3: TGTGCCAGCAGCTATTTGGACGGATTCGGTGGCTACACCTTC.

V is TRBV18 and J is TRBJ1-4, with D possibly being TRBD1 (5 bases). This CDR3 has 16 residues. The germline gives CDR1 KGHSH, CDR2 LQKENI. V lost 3 bases, J lost 4 bases, and 15 bases lay in between. CDR3 bases: TGTGCCAGCTCACCCTCTTATGGACAACGTAATGAAAAACTGTTTTTT. This codes for CASSPSYGQRNEKLFF.